This T cell receptor beta chain comes out of a study of control samples from healthy donors and cancer patients. The CDR3 runs 15 residues. Trimming took 4 bases from V and 2 from J; bases not matched to a gene: 7. The V gene's germline CDR1 is SGDLS and CDR2 YYNGEE. Clones were read by immunoSEQ multiplex PCR, and TCRdb kept only the in-frame ones, dropping some. The repertoire holds roughly 150,000 clones, with about 93% as singletons. Sequencing was performed on blood. The chain uses TRBV9 and TRBJ1-2; 8 bases fit TRBD1. This clonotype was obtained from a man in his forties or fifties in good health. The CDR3 protein is CASSNRQGQNYGYTF. The CDR3 DNA is TGTGCCAGCAGCAACCGACAGGGGCAAAACTATGGCTACACCTTC.